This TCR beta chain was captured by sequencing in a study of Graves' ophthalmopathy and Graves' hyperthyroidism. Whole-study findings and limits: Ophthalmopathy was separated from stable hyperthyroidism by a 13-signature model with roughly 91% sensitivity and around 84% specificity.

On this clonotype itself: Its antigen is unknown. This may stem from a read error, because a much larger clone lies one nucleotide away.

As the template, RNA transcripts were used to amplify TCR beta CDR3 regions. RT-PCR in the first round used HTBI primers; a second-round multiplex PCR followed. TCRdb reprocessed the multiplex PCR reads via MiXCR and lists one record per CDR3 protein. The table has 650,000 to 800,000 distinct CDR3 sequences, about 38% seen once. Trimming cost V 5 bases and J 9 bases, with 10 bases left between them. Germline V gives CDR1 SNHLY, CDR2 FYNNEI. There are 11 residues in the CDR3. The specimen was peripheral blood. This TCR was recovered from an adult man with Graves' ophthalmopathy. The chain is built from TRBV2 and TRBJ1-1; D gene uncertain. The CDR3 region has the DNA TGTGCCAGCAGTTTTGACGGCAAAGCTTTCTTT. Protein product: CASSFDGKAFF.